The clone carrying this T cell receptor (beta chain) appeared a few times. The antigen remains undetermined. This specimen comes from a study of T-cell memory formation after mild COVID-19. V trimming: 4 bases; J trimming: 3 bases; junction bases outside the gene matches: 7. The CDR3 consists of 15 residues. From germline, CDR1 is MGHDK and CDR2 SYGVNS. Study-level points and caveats: From day 15 to 85, contracting clones were balanced between CD4 and CD8, whereas later expanders leaned toward CD4+. Among clones peaking at day 37 in the second wave, SARS-CoV-2 specificity remained unconfirmed.

TCRdb re-called the 5' RACE reads with MiXCR, one entry per CDR3 protein. This sample has hundreds of thousands of distinct CDR3 sequences, with about 16% found just once. The sample comprised PBMCs or a T cell subset sorted from them (not recorded which). This chain links TRBV25-1 with TRBJ1-1, with 8 bases fitting TRBD1. The TCR sequence derives from a man aged 18 to 29 who had mild COVID-19 (a few samples of this study predate the infection). Cell type and time point are not known. In DNA, the CDR3 is TGTGCCAGCAGTGGACGAGGACAGGGATACACTGAAGCTTTCTTT. It translates to CASSGRGQGYTEAFF.